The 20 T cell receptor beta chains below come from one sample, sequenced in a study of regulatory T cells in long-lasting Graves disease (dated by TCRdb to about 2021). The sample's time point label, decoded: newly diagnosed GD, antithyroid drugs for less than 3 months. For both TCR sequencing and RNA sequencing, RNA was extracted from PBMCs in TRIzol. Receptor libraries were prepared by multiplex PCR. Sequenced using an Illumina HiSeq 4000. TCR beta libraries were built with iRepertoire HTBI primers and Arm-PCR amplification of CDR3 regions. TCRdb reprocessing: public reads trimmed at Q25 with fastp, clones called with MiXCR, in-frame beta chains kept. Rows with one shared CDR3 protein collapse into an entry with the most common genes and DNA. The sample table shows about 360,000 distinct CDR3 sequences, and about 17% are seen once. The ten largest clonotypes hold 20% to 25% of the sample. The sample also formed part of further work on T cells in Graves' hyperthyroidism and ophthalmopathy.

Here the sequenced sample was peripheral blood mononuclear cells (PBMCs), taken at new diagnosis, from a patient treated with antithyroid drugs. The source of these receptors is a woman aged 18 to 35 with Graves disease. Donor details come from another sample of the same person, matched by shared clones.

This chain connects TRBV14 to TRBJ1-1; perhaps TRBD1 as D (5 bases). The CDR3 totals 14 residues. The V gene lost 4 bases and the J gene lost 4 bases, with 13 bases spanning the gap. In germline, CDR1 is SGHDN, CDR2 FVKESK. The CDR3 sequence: CASSRGGGGTEAFF. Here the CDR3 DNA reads TGTGCCAGCAGCCGCGGGGGTGGGGGCACTGAAGCTTTCTTT.

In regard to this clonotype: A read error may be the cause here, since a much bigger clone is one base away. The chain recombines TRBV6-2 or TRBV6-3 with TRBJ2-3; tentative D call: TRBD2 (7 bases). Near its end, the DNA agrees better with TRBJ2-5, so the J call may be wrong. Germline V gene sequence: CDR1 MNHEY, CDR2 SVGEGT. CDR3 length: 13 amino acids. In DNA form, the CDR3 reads TGTGCCAGCAGAGGCAGGGGAGGGGAGACCCAGTACTTC. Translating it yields CASRGRGGETQYF.

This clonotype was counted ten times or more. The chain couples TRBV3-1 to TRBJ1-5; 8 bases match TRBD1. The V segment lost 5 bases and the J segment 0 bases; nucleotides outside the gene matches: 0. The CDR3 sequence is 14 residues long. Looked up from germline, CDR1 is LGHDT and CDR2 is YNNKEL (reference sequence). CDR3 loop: CASSDRGSNQPQHF. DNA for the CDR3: TGTGCCAGCAGCGACAGGGGTAGCAATCAGCCCCAGCATTTT.

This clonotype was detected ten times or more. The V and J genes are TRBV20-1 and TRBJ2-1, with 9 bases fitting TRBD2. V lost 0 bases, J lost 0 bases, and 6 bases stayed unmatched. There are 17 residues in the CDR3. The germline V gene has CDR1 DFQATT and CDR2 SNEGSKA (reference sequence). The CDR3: CSARDWGSGSSYNEQFF. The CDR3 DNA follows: TGCAGTGCTAGAGATTGGGGTAGCGGGAGCTCCTACAATGAGCAGTTCTTC.

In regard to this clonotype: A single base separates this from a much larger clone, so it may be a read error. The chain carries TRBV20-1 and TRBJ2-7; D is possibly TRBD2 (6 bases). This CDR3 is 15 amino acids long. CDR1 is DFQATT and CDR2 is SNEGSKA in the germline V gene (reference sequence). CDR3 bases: TGCAGTGCTAGAGATCGGCGGGAAAGCTCCTACGGGCAGTACTTC. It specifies CSARDRRESSYGQYF.

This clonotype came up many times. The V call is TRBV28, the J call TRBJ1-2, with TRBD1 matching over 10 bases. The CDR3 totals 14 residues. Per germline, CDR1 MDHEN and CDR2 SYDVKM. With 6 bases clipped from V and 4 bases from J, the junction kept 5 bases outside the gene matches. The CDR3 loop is CASSATGGGYGYTF. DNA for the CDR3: TGTGCCAGCAGCGCGACAGGGGGCGGCTATGGCTACACCTTC.

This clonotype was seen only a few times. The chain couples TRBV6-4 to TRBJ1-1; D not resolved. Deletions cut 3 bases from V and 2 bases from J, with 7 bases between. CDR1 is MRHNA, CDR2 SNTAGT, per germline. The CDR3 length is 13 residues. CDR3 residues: CASSEIPNTEAFF. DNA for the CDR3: TGTGCCAGCAGTGAGATCCCTAACACTGAAGCTTTCTTT.

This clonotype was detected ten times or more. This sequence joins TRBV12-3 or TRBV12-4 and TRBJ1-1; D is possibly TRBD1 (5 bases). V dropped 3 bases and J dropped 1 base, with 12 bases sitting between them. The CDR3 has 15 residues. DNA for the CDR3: TGTGCCAGCAGTTTTTTTGGCGGGGGGAACACTGAAGCTTTCTTT. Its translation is CASSFFGGGNTEAFF.

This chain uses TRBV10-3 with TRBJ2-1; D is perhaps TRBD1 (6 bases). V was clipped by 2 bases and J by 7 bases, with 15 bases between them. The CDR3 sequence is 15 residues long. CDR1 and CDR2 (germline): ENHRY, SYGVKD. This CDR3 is CAISEAGQTGNEQFF. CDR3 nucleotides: TGTGCCATCAGTGAGGCAGGACAAACAGGGAATGAGCAGTTCTTC.

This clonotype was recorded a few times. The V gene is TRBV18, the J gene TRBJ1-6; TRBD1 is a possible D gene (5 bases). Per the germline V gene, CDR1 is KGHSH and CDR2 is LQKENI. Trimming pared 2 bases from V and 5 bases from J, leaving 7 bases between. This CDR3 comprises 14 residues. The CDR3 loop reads CASSPGTHNSPLHF. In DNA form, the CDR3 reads TGTGCCAGCTCACCAGGGACGCATAATTCACCCCTCCACTTT.

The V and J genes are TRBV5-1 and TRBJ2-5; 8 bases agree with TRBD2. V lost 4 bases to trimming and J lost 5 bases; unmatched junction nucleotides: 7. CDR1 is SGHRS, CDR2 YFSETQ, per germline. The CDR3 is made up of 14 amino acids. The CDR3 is CASSNVRGGETQYF. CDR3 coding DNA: TGCGCCAGCAGCAACGTTCGGGGGGGGGAGACCCAGTACTTC.

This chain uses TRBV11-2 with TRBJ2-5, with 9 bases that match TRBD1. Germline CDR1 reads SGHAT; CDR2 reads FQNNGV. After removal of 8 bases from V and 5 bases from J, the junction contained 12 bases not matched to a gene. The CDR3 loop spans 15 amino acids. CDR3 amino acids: CASSSSGTGRETQYF. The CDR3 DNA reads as TGTGCCAGCTCATCATCCGGGACAGGGCGGGAGACCCAGTACTTC.

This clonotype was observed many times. CDR3 coding DNA: TGTGCCTGGAGTGTACCTGGGGAGTACTATGGCTACACCTTC. It encodes CAWSVPGEYYGYTF. V is TRBV30 and J is TRBJ1-2; D gene ambiguous. Deletions cut 0 bases from V and 3 bases from J, with 11 bases between. CDR3 size: 14 residues. Looked up from germline, CDR1 is GTSNPN and CDR2 is SVGIG (reference sequence).

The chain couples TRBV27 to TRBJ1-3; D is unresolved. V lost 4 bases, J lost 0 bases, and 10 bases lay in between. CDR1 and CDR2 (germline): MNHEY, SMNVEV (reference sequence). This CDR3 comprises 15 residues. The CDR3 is CASSSGGYSGNTIYF. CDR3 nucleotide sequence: TGTGCCAGCAGTTCCGGAGGCTACTCTGGAAACACCATATATTTT.

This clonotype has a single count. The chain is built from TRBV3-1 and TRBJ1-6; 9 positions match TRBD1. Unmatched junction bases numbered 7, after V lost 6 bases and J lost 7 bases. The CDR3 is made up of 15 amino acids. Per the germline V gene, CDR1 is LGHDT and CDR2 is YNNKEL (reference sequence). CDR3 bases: TGTGCCAGCAGGCTACAGGGGGCAGACAATTCACCCCTCCACTTT. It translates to CASRLQGADNSPLHF.

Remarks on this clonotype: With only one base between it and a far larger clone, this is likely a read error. As DNA, the CDR3 is TGTGCCAGCAGGTATAGCGGGGGTTCCTACAATGGGCAGTTCTTC. As protein: CASRYSGGSYNGQFF. The chain uses TRBV6-1 and TRBJ2-1, with 9 bases that match TRBD2. The germline gives CDR1 MNHNS, CDR2 SASEGT. The CDR3 is 15 amino acids.

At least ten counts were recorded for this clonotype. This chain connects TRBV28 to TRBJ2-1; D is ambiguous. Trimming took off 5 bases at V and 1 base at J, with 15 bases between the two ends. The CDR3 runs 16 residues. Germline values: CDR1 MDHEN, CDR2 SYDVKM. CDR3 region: CASSRRRMGSYNEQFF. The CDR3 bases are TGTGCCAGCAGTCGCAGACGGATGGGGTCCTACAATGAGCAGTTCTTC.

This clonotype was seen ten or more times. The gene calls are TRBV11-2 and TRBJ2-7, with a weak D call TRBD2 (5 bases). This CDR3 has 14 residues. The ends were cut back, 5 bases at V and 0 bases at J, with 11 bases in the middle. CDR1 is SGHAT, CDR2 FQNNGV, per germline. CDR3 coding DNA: TGTGCCAGCAGCCCTTACCGGGGCTCCTACGAGCAGTACTTC. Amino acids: CASSPYRGSYEQYF.

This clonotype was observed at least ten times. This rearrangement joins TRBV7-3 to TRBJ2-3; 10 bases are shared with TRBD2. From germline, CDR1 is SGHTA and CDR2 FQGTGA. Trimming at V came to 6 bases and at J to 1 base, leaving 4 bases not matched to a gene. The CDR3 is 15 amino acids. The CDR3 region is CASSLTSGGTDTQYF. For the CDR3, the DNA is TGTGCCAGCAGTCTAACTAGCGGGGGCACAGATACGCAGTATTTT.

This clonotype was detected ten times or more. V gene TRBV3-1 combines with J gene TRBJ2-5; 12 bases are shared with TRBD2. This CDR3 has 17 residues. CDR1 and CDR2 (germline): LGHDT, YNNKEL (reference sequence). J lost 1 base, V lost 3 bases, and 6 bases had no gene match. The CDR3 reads CASSQKLAGGFQETQYF. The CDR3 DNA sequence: TGTGCCAGCAGCCAGAAACTAGCGGGAGGCTTCCAAGAGACCCAGTACTTC.